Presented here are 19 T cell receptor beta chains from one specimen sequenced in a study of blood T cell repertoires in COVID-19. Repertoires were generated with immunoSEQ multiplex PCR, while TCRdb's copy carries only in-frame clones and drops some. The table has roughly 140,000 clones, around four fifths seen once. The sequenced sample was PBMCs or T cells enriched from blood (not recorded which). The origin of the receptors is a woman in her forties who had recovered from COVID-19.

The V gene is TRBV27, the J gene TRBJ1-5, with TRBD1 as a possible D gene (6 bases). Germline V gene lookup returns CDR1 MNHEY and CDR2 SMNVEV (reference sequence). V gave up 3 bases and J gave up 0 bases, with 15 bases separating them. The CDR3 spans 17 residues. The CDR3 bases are TGTGCCAGCAGTTTCGGTTCAGTAGGGGGTAGCAATCAGCCCCAGCATTTT. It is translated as CASSFGSVGGSNQPQHF.

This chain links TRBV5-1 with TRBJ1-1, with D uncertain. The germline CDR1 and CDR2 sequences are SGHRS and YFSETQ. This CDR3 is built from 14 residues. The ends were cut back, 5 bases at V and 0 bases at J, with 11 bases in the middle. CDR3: CASRGDVMNTEAFF. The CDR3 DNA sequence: TGCGCCAGCAGGGGAGATGTGATGAACACTGAAGCTTTCTTT.

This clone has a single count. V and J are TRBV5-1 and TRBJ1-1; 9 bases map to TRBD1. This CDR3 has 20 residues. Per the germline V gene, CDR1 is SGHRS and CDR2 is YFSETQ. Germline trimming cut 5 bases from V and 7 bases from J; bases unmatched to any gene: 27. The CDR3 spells CASSSRGVALTGGNTVEAFF. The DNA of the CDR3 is TGCGCCAGCAGTTCGCGCGGGGTAGCGTTGACAGGGGGGAACACCGTTGAAGCTTTCTTT.

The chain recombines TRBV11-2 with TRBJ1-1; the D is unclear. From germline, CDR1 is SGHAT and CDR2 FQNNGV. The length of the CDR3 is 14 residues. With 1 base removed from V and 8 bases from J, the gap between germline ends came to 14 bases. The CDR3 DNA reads TGTGCCAGCAGCTTAGCTGGTACAGTCCAAGAAGCTTTCTTT. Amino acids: CASSLAGTVQEAFF.

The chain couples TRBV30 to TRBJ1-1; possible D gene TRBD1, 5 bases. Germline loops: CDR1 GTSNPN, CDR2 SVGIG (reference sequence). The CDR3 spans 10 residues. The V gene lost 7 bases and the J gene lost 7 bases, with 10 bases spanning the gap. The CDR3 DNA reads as TGTGCCTATCGACAGCTTGAAGCTTTCTTT. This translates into CAYRQLEAFF.

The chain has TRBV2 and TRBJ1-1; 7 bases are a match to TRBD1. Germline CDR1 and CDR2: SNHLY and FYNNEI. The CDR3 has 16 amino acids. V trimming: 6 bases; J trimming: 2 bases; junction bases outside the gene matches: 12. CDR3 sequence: CASSRPQDRINTEAFF. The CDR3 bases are TGTGCCAGCAGCCGACCCCAGGACAGGATAAACACTGAAGCTTTCTTT.

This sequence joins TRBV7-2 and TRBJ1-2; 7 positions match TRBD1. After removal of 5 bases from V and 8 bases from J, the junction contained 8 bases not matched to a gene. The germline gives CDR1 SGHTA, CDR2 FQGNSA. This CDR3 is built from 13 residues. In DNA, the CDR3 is TGTGCCAGCAGCCCAGACAGGGTTGGAGGCTACACCTTC. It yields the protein CASSPDRVGGYTF.

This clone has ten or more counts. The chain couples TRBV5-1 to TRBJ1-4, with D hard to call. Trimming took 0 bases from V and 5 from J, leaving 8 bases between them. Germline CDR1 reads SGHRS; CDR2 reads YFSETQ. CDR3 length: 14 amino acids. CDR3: CASSLESENEKLFF. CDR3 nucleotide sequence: TGCGCCAGCAGCTTGGAGTCAGAAAATGAAAAACTGTTTTTT.

The CDR3 loop reads CASSSAGTYTEAFF. The DNA of the CDR3 is TGTGCCAGCAGTTCCGCCGGGACATATACTGAAGCTTTCTTT. The chain couples TRBV6-2 or TRBV6-3 to TRBJ1-1, with D perhaps TRBD1 (6 bases). The germline V gene encodes CDR1 MNHEY and CDR2 SVGEGT. V was clipped by 4 bases and J by 5 bases, with 14 bases between them. The CDR3 extends over 14 amino acids.

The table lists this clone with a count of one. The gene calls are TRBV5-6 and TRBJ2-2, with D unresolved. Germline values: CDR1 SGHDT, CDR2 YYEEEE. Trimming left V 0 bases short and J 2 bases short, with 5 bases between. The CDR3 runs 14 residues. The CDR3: CASSLVGNTGELFF. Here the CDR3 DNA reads TGTGCCAGCAGCTTGGTCGGTAACACCGGGGAGCTGTTTTTT.

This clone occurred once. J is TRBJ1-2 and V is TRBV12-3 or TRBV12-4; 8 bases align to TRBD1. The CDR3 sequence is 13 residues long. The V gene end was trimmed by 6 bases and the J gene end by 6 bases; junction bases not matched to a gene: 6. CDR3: CASSLDRGNGYTF. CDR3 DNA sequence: TGTGCCAGCAGCCTTGACAGGGGAAATGGCTACACCTTC.

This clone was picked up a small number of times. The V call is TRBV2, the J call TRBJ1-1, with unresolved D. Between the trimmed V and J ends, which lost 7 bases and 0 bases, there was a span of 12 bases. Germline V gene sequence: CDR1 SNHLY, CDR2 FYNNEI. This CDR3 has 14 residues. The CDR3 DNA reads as TGTGCCAGCATTCTGAACAGCTTGAACACTGAAGCTTTCTTT. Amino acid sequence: CASILNSLNTEAFF.

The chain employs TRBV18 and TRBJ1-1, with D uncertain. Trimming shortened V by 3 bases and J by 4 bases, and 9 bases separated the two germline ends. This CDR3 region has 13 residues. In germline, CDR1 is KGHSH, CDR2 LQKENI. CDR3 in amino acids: CASSPEYGTEAFF. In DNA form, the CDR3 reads TGTGCCAGCTCACCTGAATACGGCACTGAAGCTTTCTTT.

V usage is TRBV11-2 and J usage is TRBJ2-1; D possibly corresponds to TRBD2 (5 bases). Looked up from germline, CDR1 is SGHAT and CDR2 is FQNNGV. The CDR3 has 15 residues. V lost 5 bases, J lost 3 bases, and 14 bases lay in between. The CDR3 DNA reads TGTGCCAGCAGCGCGCGGAGGTCTGACTACAATGAGCAGTTCTTC. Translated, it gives CASSARRSDYNEQFF.

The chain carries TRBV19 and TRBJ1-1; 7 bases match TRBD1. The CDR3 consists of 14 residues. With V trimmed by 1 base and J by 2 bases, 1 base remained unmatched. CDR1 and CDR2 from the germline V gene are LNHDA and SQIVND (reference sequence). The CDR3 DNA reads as TGTGCCAGTAGTATAGGACAGGGAAACACTGAAGCTTTCTTT. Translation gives CASSIGQGNTEAFF. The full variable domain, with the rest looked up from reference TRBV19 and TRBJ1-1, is DGGITQSPKYLFRKEGQNVTLSCEQNLNHDAMYWYRQDPGQGLRLIYYSQIVNDFQKGDIAEGYSVSREKKESFPLTVTSAQKNPTAFYLCASSIGQGNTEAFFGQGTRLTVV.

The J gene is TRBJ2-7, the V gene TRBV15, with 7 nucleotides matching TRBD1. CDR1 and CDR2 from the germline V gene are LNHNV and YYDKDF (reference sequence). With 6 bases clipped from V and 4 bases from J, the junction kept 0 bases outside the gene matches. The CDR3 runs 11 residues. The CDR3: CATRQGYEQYF. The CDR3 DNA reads TGTGCCACCAGACAGGGGTACGAGCAGTACTTC.

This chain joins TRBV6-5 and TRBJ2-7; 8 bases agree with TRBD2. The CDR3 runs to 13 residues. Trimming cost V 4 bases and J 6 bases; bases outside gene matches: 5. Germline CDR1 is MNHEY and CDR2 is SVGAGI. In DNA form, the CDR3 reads TGTGCCAGCAGTTGGAGCGGGAGTTTCGAGCAGTACTTC. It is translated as CASSWSGSFEQYF.

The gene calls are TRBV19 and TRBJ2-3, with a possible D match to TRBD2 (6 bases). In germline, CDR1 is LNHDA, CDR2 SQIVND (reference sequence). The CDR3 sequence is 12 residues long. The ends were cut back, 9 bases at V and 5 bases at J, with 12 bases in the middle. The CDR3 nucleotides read TGTGCCAGCTCAGGAGGGCGAGATACGCAGTATTTT. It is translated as CASSGGRDTQYF.

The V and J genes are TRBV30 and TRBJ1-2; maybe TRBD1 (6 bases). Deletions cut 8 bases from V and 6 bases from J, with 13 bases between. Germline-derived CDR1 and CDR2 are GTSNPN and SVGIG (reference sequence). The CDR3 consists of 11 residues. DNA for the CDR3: TGTGCCAGAGGACAGCCCCATGGCTACACCTTC. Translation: CARGQPHGYTF.